These 15 T cell receptor beta chains originate from one sample sequenced in a study of control samples from healthy donors and cancer patients. This table comes from immunoSEQ multiplex PCR, and its TCRdb copy is limited to in-frame clones, with some not included. The sample has 100,000 to 150,000 clones; about nine tenths are singletons. Sequenced sample: blood. Receptor source: a man aged 35-49 years in good health.

The chain has TRBV5-4 and TRBJ2-5; 8 bases are a match to TRBD1. In germline, CDR1 is SGHNT, CDR2 YYREEE (reference sequence). V trimming: 4 bases; J trimming: 4 bases; junction bases outside the gene matches: 9. The length of the CDR3 is 15 residues. CDR3 bases: TGTGCCAGCAGCCAAACGACAGGGGATAGAGAGACCCAGTACTTC. Amino acid sequence: CASSQTTGDRETQYF.

The V gene is TRBV2, the J gene TRBJ1-2; 7 positions agree with TRBD1. V lost 3 bases and J lost 6; bases outside the gene matches: 4. Germline CDR1 is SNHLY and CDR2 is FYNNEI. The CDR3 extends over 13 amino acids. The CDR3 DNA follows: TGTGCCAGCAGTGATCGCGGGACAGATGGCTACACCTTC. Translated: CASSDRGTDGYTF.

The count of this clone is one. This chain links TRBV2 with TRBJ1-6; D not resolved. Looked up from germline, CDR1 is SNHLY and CDR2 is FYNNEI. This CDR3 has 13 residues. V was cut by 3 bases and J by 6 bases, with 6 bases left in between. CDR3 protein: CASSDVPNSPLHF. In DNA form, the CDR3 reads TGTGCCAGCAGTGATGTCCCTAATTCACCCCTCCACTTT.

This chain uses TRBV6-5 with TRBJ2-7; D is possibly TRBD1 (6 bases). V dropped 6 bases and J dropped 5 bases, with 14 bases sitting between them. CDR1 is MNHEY and CDR2 is SVGAGI in the germline V gene. The CDR3 totals 13 residues. The CDR3 is CASRYRARDEQYF. CDR3 in DNA: TGTGCCAGCAGATACAGGGCGAGGGACGAGCAGTACTTC.

This clone came up once. The chain carries TRBV3-1 (or the pseudogene TRBV3-2) and TRBJ1-2, with D possibly being TRBD1 (6 bases). Trimming pared 3 bases from V and 13 bases from J, leaving 21 bases between. This CDR3 has 14 amino acids. Germline-derived CDR1 and CDR2 are LGHDT and YNNKEL (reference sequence). In DNA, the CDR3 is TGTGCCAGCAGCCAGACAAGAGGGGGTAGGGTTGGCACCTTC. Translation: CASSQTRGGRVGTF.

About this clone: One junction end disagrees with the germline gene, perhaps due to a read error. This chain links TRBV6-5 with TRBJ2-5, with 7 positions matching TRBD1. The CDR3 extends over 13 amino acids. CDR1 is MNHEY and CDR2 is SVGAGI in the germline V gene. The CDR3 DNA follows: TGTGCCAGCAGACGACAGGGAGAAGAGGCCCAGTACTTC. This encodes CASRRQGEEAQYF.

The J gene is TRBJ2-3, the V gene TRBV25-1; 10 positions match TRBD1. The CDR3 runs to 18 residues. Losses at the gene ends were 0 bases for V and 5 bases for J; bases not matched to a gene: 11. CDR1 is MGHDK and CDR2 is SYGVNS in the germline V gene. CDR3 in amino acids: CASSEYSLTGGIVDTQYF. The CDR3 nucleotides are TGTGCCAGCAGTGAATATTCCCTGACAGGGGGCATCGTAGATACGCAGTATTTT. The whole variable domain, filled in from reference TRBV25-1 and TRBJ2-3, reads EADIYQTPRYLVIGTGKKITLECSQTMGHDKMYWYQQDPGMELHLIHYSYGVNSTEKGDLSSESTVSRIRTEHFPLTLESARPSHTSQYLCASSEYSLTGGIVDTQYFGPGTRLTVL.

The rearrangement uses TRBV7-9 and TRBJ1-4, with 7 positions matching TRBD1. Germline assignment: CDR1 SEHNR and CDR2 FQNEAQ (reference sequence). Trimming at V came to 4 bases and at J to 3 bases, leaving 5 bases not matched to a gene. The CDR3 runs 15 residues. The CDR3 is CASSSKGAPNEKLFF. For the CDR3, the DNA is TGTGCCAGCAGCTCCAAGGGGGCCCCTAATGAAAAACTGTTTTTT.

The J gene is TRBJ1-1, the V gene TRBV27; maybe TRBD1 (5 bases). CDR3 size: 15 residues. The ends were cut back, 5 bases at V and 2 bases at J, with 15 bases in the middle. The germline V gene encodes CDR1 MNHEY and CDR2 SMNVEV (reference sequence). The CDR3 loop reads CASSLGTGLNTEAFF. For the CDR3, the DNA is TGTGCCAGCAGTCTCGGGACGGGACTTAACACTGAAGCTTTCTTT.

CDR3 DNA: TGTGCCAGCAGTCTAAAGGGTGGGAAGGCTTTCTTT. Translating gives CASSLKGGKAFF. The chain links TRBV6-5 to TRBJ1-1; D gene unclear. Germline V gene lookup returns CDR1 MNHEY and CDR2 SVGAGI. V dropped 5 bases and J dropped 11 bases, with 15 bases sitting between them. The CDR3 has 12 residues.

The chain is built from TRBV6-6 and TRBJ1-3, with D possibly TRBD1 on 6 matching bases. The CDR3 sequence is 13 residues long. The germline gives CDR1 MNHNY, CDR2 SVGAGI (reference sequence). The germline V and J ends were trimmed by 5 bases and 8 bases, with 13 bases remaining between them. The CDR3 loop reads CASSNRVIDTIYF. Written as DNA, the CDR3 is TGTGCCAGCAGTAACAGGGTGATAGACACCATATATTTT.

The chain carries TRBV18 and TRBJ2-3, with 13 bases aligning to TRBD2. The CDR3 covers 16 residues. Unmatched junction bases numbered 7, after V lost 4 bases and J lost 6 bases. From germline, CDR1 is KGHSH and CDR2 LQKENI. The CDR3 coding sequence is TGTGCCAGCTCACGGACTAGCGGGGGACACGCGGATACGCAGTATTTT. Amino acids: CASSRTSGGHADTQYF. The full variable domain, its missing parts supplied by reference TRBV18 and TRBJ2-3, is NAGVMQNPRHLVRRRGQEARLRCSPMKGHSHVYWYRQLPEEGLKFMVYLQKENIIDESGMPKERFSAEFPKEGPSILRIQQVVRGDSAAYFCASSRTSGGHADTQYFGPGTRLTVL.

The chain recombines TRBV12-3 or TRBV12-4 with TRBJ1-2, with D maybe TRBD1 (5 bases). V shed 3 bases and J shed 8 bases, with 10 bases lying between them. The CDR3 runs 12 residues. The CDR3 spells CASSFSRDGYTF. CDR3 in DNA: TGTGCCAGCAGTTTTAGCAGGGACGGCTACACCTTC.

The chain uses TRBV7-9 and TRBJ2-2; 9 bases match TRBD2. The V and J ends lost 5 bases and 6 bases, in that order; junction bases with no gene match: 7. The CDR3 runs to 15 residues. CDR1 and CDR2 (germline): SEHNR, FQNEAQ (reference sequence). The chain's CDR3 is CASSPAGLASGELFF. In DNA, the CDR3 is TGTGCCAGCAGCCCCGCGGGACTAGCCTCCGGGGAGCTGTTTTTT.

This chain links TRBV7-3 with TRBJ2-3, with a possible D match to TRBD2 (5 bases). Trimming pared 4 bases from V and 2 bases from J, leaving 7 bases between. CDR1 is SGHTA, CDR2 FQGTGA, per germline. The CDR3 length is 13 residues. The CDR3 DNA reads as TGTGCCAGCAGCTGGAGGCCCACAGATACGCAGTATTTT. Amino acid sequence: CASSWRPTDTQYF.